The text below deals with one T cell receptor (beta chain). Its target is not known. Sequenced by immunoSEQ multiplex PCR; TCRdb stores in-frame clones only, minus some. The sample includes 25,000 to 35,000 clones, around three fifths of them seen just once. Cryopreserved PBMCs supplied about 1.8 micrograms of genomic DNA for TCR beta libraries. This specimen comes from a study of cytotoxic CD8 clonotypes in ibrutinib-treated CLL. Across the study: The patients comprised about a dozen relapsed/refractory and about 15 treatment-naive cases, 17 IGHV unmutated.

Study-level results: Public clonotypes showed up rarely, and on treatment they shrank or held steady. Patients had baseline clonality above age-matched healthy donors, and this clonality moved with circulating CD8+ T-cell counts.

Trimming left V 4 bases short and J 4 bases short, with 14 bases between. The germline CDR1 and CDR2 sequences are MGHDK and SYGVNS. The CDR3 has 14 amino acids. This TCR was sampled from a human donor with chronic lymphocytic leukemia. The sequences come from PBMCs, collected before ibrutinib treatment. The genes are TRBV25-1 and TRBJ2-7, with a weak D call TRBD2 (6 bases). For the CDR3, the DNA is TGTGCCAGCAGTGTATCCGGGAGCCTTTACGAGCAGTACTTC. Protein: CASSVSGSLYEQYF.